The 2 T cell receptor beta chains given below trace back to one sample, sequenced in a study of cytomegalovirus exposure and HLA in healthy donors (dated by TCRdb to between 2016 and 2019). Receptor libraries were prepared by the immunoSEQ multiplex PCR assay. A mixture of 60 forward primers for TCR Vbeta segments and 13 reverse primers for TCR Jbeta segments was used in the multiplex PCR. The clones in this table, taken by TCRdb from immuneACCESS, are in-frame only. Not every clone is retained; where verified, under half of the shortfall comes from an unresolved V gene, and the cause of the rest is unknown. Here the sample has about 95,000 clones; 81% occur a single time. The ten largest clones capture approximately 4% of the sample. Sequenced material: PBMCs. Receptors originate from an older woman in good health and CMV-seropositive.

This clone was detected only once. J is TRBJ2-3 and V is TRBV6-6; D may be TRBD2 (5 bases). Germline V gene lookup returns CDR1 MNHNY and CDR2 SVGAGI (reference sequence). V was clipped by 5 bases and J by 6 bases, with 15 bases between them. The CDR3 runs 14 residues. CDR3 sequence (DNA): TGTGCCAGCAGTGCCCTCAACTCGGGGGATACGCAGTATTTT. Protein: CASSALNSGDTQYF.

The chain combines TRBV4-2 with TRBJ2-1; a possible D gene is TRBD2 (6 bases). The V gene's germline CDR1 is LGHNA and CDR2 YNFKEQ. CDR3 length: 15 residues. V lost 1 base to trimming and J lost 9 bases, with 16 bases between them. The CDR3 nucleotides read TGTGCCAGCAGCCAAGGACTAGAGGGTCCGGGTGAGCAGTTCTTC. Translating gives CASSQGLEGPGEQFF.